This T cell receptor beta chain is drawn from a study of PD-1 blockade in classical Hodgkin lymphoma (dated by TCRdb to between 2020 and 2021). Background on the whole study: Nivolumab dosing was 3 mg/kg intravenously every 2 weeks, continuing until either disease progression or unacceptable toxicity. To define a peripheral blood immune signature of response to PD-1 blockade in classical Hodgkin lymphoma, the study combined TCR beta sequencing with CyTOF.

Findings and caveats that apply to the study as a whole: The study covered only a single clinical trial cohort, and the causes of the repertoire differences, possibly disease activity or prior therapy, were still not defined. Patients starting nivolumab less than 1 year after ASCT had lower diversity and were excluded from later analyses to avoid confounding by immune reconstitution. By C4D1, a significant rise was seen in CD4+ TCR diversity but not in CD8+ TCR diversity (p=0.0027 vs p=0.16), and the rise was most apparent among complete responders (p=0.02). Trial patients achieving complete response had baseline diversity similar to newly diagnosed patients, whereas partial responders and progressors had significantly lower diversity. Baseline TCR diversity was reported to be lower in newly diagnosed patients than in healthy donors and to be lower still in relapsed/refractory patients.

This specimen's time point label, interpreted: cycle 2 day 1 (C2D1) of nivolumab. All trial patients had relapsed after autologous stem cell transplantation, with cohorts A, B and C differing in prior brentuximab vedotin exposure. A total of under 70 patients with relapsed/refractory classical Hodgkin lymphoma made up the trial cohort, and each patient's best overall response was complete response, partial response or progressive disease. In the multi-cohort phase II CheckMate 205 trial, trial patients received single-agent nivolumab. An independent review committee assessed best overall response by applying the 2007 International Working Group response criteria. Trial PBMCs were collected immediately before nivolumab initiation (C1D1) and during therapy at cycle 2 day 1 and cycle 4 day 1. Peripheral blood was collected in 8 mL Vacutainer Cell Preparation Tubes, from which PBMCs were isolated by centrifugation and then cryopreserved.

From the cysteine up to the phenylalanine, the CDR3 has a length of 15 residues. Only the CDR3 part of the read is kept: 45 bases, read in frame from the first base. Looking up the germline V gene yields CDR1 SGDLS and CDR2 YYNGEE. Trimming takes 3 bases off V and 10 bases off J; junction bases not matched to a gene: 7. Note on this clone: The clone's antigen remains unknown. No much larger clone is present one base from it, and per-base qualities are unavailable.

Genomic DNA was extracted with the Qiagen DNeasy kit from unsorted PBMCs and from negatively selected CD4+ and CD8+ fractions. Using primers that anneal to V and J segments, immunoSEQ multiplex PCR amplified the TCR beta CDR3 regions. A synthetic immune receptor repertoire was used to minimize amplification bias, and remaining bias was computationally removed after sequencing. Concerning the study's data processing: Repertoire diversity was quantified as the Shannon entropy index using custom Python scripts. Unsorted, CD4+ and CD8+ repertoires were examined separately, except in combined analyses, for which CD4+ and CD8+ sequences were merged in silico. A clone counted as expanded when the clone's frequency after treatment rose at least 2-fold relative to C1D1, and clones undetected at baseline were given a pseudocount of 0.5. Singleton clones were defined as clones with 0 or 1 copy at C1D1, and non-singleton clones were defined as clones with 2 or more copies. Clones expanded in unsorted samples were assigned a CD4+, CD8+ or unknown annotation through matching of protein sequences in sorted samples from the same patient. Diversity changes from C1D1 to C4D1 were tested in paired samples using Wilcoxon tests. TCRdb re-hosts the immuneACCESS table, in-frame sequences only. Its copies lack some clones; in the studies checked, an unresolved V gene accounts for under half of them, and the cause for the rest is not known. V, J and clone size reflect that table, while D and trimming were determined from the DNA. The sample table contains 45,000 to 50,000 clones; only one count was recorded for over 70% of them. Of the sample, approximately 20% is held by the ten largest clones.

Specimen: peripheral blood mononuclear cells (PBMCs), collected before the second cycle of nivolumab. The receptor was derived from a human donor with classical Hodgkin lymphoma. The rearrangement combines TRBV9 with TRBJ1-6; TRBD1 matches 10 bases in the middle. The DNA sequence is TGTGCCAGCAGCGGCCGAGGACAGGGGGGCTCACCCCTCCACTTT. Its translation is CASSGRGQGGSPLHF.